The entry below describes one T cell receptor beta chain. Methods used by the authors: Cell counts per sample came from amplifying reference gene primers. Libraries were prepared by immunoSEQ multiplex PCR; TCRdb keeps only in-frame clonotypes and omits some of them. For V, J and clone size, that table is used; D and trimming come from the DNA. The sample records around 100,000 clones, more than 65% being singletons. This sample was included in a study of blood T cell repertoires in COVID-19. Study in general: Material from acute and convalescent COVID-19 was sourced from the United States, Italy and Spain. PBMCs, B-cell-depleted T cells, or T cells provided the cDNA or gDNA that made up the material.

This CDR3 has 14 residues. The V and J ends lost 4 bases and 2 bases, in that order; junction bases with no gene match: 3. From germline, CDR1 is SQVTM and CDR2 ANQGSEA. The chain is built from TRBV29-1 and TRBJ2-7, with 12 bases that match TRBD2. The specimen sequenced was peripheral blood. The clonotype originates from a woman in her seventies with acute or convalescent COVID-19. As DNA, the CDR3 is TGCAGCGTTGGACTAGCGGGGGAAACCTACGAGCAGTACTTC. Amino acid sequence: CSVGLAGETYEQYF.